The TCR beta chain under discussion was sequenced for a study of blood T cell repertoires in COVID-19. Study details: Sources were T cells, B-cell-depleted T cells, or PBMCs; the material itself was cDNA or gDNA.

Under the authors' procedure: From reference gene primer amplification, estimates of nucleated cell counts were derived. The table came from immunoSEQ multiplex PCR; TCRdb's copy has only in-frame clones and leaves some out. V, J and clone size are taken as reported in that table, and D and trimming were inferred from the DNA itself. In the table there are about 290,000 clones, roughly 89% of which are singletons. Cohorts were based on clinical histories the participants reported. Recovered Cohort 3 donors showed two negative PCRs, clearance, or symptom resolution. The CDR3 runs 17 residues. J was trimmed by 1 base and V by 4 bases; bases with no gene match: 9. Germline CDR1 MDHEN, CDR2 SYDVKM.

This receptor was obtained from a woman aged 40 to 50 who had recovered from COVID-19. The chain combines TRBV28 with TRBJ1-4; the match to TRBD1 covers 7 bases. The specimen was PBMCs or T cells enriched from blood (not recorded which). The CDR3 here is CASSSRLRGRTNEKLFF. The CDR3 DNA reads TGTGCCAGCAGTTCCCGGTTGAGGGGGCGAACTAATGAAAAACTGTTTTTT. Variable domain in full (rest from reference TRBV28 and TRBJ1-4): DVKVTQSSRYLVKRTGEKVFLECVQDMDHENMFWYRQDPGLGLRLIYFSYDVKMKEKGDIPEGYSVSREKKERFSLILESASTNQTSMYLCASSSRLRGRTNEKLFFGSGTQLSVL.